This T cell receptor (beta chain) derives from a study of blood T cell repertoires in COVID-19. Study at large: There were acute and convalescent COVID-19 samples, and they came from the United States, Italy and Spain.

Per germline, CDR1 MGHDK and CDR2 SYGVNS. The CDR3 has 14 amino acids. V shed 5 bases, J shed 10 bases, and the junction held 9 bases outside the gene matches. The method was immunoSEQ multiplex PCR; TCRdb's version includes in-frame clones alone and lacks a portion of them. The sample consists of over 150,000 clones, 65% to 90% of them appearing once. The chain carries TRBV25-1 and TRBJ2-1; 9 bases map to TRBD2. The sample comprised peripheral blood. The clonotype originates from a human donor in a cohort sampled during active COVID-19. The CDR3 reads CASSSPRLAEEQFF. The CDR3 DNA reads as TGTGCCAGCAGTTCCCCCCGACTAGCGGAAGAGCAGTTCTTC.